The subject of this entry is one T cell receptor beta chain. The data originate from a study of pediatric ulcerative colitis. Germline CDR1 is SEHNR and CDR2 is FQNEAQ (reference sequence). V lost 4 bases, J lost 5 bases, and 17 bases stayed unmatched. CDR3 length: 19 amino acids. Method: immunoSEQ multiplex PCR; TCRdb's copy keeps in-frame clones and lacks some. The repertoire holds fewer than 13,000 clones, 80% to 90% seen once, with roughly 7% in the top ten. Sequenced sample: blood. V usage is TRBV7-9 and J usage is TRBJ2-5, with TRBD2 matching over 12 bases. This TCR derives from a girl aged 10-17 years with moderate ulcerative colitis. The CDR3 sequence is CASSSQPLTSGRRNETQYF. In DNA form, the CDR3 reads TGTGCCAGCAGCTCCCAACCACTAACTAGCGGGAGGAGAAATGAGACCCAGTACTTC.